The source of this T cell receptor (beta chain) is a study of CXCR3-negative and CXCR3-positive naive CD8 T cells. CDR1 and CDR2 (germline): SGHDT, YYEEEE. The CDR3 is 16 residues long. The study made its TRB cDNA libraries by 5' RACE, adding UMI labels. TCRdb re-called the 5' RACE reads, yielding one record per CDR3 amino acid sequence without DNA. The repertoire table contains some 150,000 distinct CDR3 sequences. About this clonotype: Its matching antigen is unknown.

Study-wide points: CXCR3-positive naive cells had more hydrophobic TRB CDR3s than CXCR3-negative naive cells.

The chain combines TRBV5-6 with TRBJ2-3; TCRdb reports TRBD2, a call that lacks DNA to check it against. Sequenced sample: naive CXCR3+ CD8+ T cells from blood. The subset: CD45RO-CCR7+CD27+CD95- naive CD8+ T cells expressing CXCR3 (TNR3+). This receptor was taken from a human donor in good health. Some clones in this sample may be carry-over from other donors' samples. CDR3 amino acids: CASSPLAGGLTDTQYF.